Listed below are T cell receptor beta chains from one sample, sequenced in a study of CD8+CD57+ T cells in acquired aplastic anemia. Via MiXCR, TCRdb re-called the reads, giving one row per CDR3 protein. The table has under 250,000 distinct CDR3 sequences, more than 45% seen once. Sequencing was carried out using sorted CD4+, CD8+, or CD8+CD57+ T cells (not recorded which) from PBMCs. These TCRs come from a human donor with aplastic anemia. CDR3s include the opening cysteine and the closing phenylalanine or tryptophan. The D gene is left open where the match is weak. Not every row has a clone size; where given, it reads once, few, many or a size class.

J: TRBJ2-7
D: NA
size: many
V: TRBV9
DNA: TGTGCCAGCAGCGTATCCAGCCTCGGGCTCGAGCAGTACTTC
CDR3: CASSVSSLGLEQYF

J: TRBJ2-7
D: TRBD2
size: NA
V: TRBV10-3
DNA: TGTGCCAGCAGTTACTCCCCGGCGGCTAGCGGGGGGGCTGCCCACGAGCAGTACTTC
CDR3: CASSYSPAASGGAAHEQYF

J: TRBJ1-5
D: TRBD1
size: many
V: TRBV6-1
DNA: TGTGCCAGCAGTGAGCCAAGGACAGGGGTCAATCAGCCCCAGCATTTT
CDR3: CASSEPRTGVNQPQHF

J: TRBJ2-5
D: TRBD2
size: NA
V: TRBV9
DNA: TGTGCCAGCACTGGAGACACTAGCGCTGAGACCCAGTACTTC
CDR3: CASTGDTSAETQYF

J: TRBJ1-4
D: NA
size: NA
V: TRBV20-1
DNA: TGCAGTGCTACGGGGACGGGTGAAAAACTGTTTTTT
CDR3: CSATGTGEKLFF

J: TRBJ1-1
D: NA
size: NA
V: TRBV9
DNA: TGTGCCAGCAGCGTAGGTTCAGGGAACACTGAAGCTTTCTTT
CDR3: CASSVGSGNTEAFF

J: TRBJ2-5
D: NA
size: few
V: TRBV6-1
DNA: TGTGCCAGCAGTGACCAAGCAGGAGGGCAAGAGACCCAGTACTTC
CDR3: CASSDQAGGQETQYF

J: TRBJ2-1
D: NA
size: many
V: TRBV14
DNA: TGTGCCAGCAGCCAAGATCGTCCAGGATCCGATGAGCAGTTCTTC
CDR3: CASSQDRPGSDEQFF

J: TRBJ1-4
D: TRBD1
size: many
V: TRBV11-2
DNA: TGTGCCAGCAGCGACCTGGACAGGCTGTATGATGAAAAACTGTTTTTT
CDR3: CASSDLDRLYDEKLFF

J: TRBJ2-1
D: NA
size: NA
V: TRBV7-9
DNA: TGTGCCAGCATCCAATCCAACAATGAGCGGTTCTTC
CDR3: CASIQSNNERFF

J: TRBJ2-7
D: NA
size: NA
V: TRBV20-1
DNA: TGCAGTGCCGTGGGCGAACAACAATACGAGCAGTACTTC
CDR3: CSAVGEQQYEQYF

J: TRBJ1-1
D: NA
size: many
V: TRBV6-6
DNA: TGTGCCAGCAGTTACTTGGGGGAGGGTACTGAAGCTTTCTTT
CDR3: CASSYLGEGTEAFF

J: TRBJ1-1
D: NA
size: NA
V: TRBV27
DNA: TGTGCCAGCGGCCACCAGACACCGAACACTGAAGCTTTCTTT
CDR3: CASGHQTPNTEAFF

J: TRBJ1-2
D: NA
size: NA
V: TRBV7-3
DNA: TGTGCCAGCAGCTTAGGAGTAGCTGGCGGGGCTTATGGCTACACCTTC
CDR3: CASSLGVAGGAYGYTF

J: TRBJ2-3
D: NA
size: few
V: TRBV2
DNA: TGTGCCAGCCGGTCGACCCGCCGAACAGATACGCAGTATTTT
CDR3: CASRSTRRTDTQYF

J: TRBJ2-3
D: NA
size: NA
V: TRBV7-2
DNA: TGTGCCAACAGCTTTACTATTGGCGGCACAGATACGCAGTATTTT
CDR3: CANSFTIGGTDTQYF

J: TRBJ2-3
D: NA
size: NA
V: TRBV29-1
DNA: TGCAGCGTTGAATCGGGGGACGGCACAGATACGCAGTATTTT
CDR3: CSVESGDGTDTQYF

J: TRBJ1-2
D: NA
size: NA
V: TRBV11-2
DNA: TGTGCCAGCAGCTTACGGGCAGGGGTCTATGGCTACACCTTC
CDR3: CASSLRAGVYGYTF

J: TRBJ1-2
D: TRBD1
size: NA
V: TRBV29-1
DNA: TGCAGCGTTGAAGAGGACAGGCCGGGGGTTCGCTATGGCTACACCTTC
CDR3: CSVEEDRPGVRYGYTF

J: TRBJ1-2
D: NA
size: NA
V: TRBV6-5
DNA: NA
CDR3: CAISGPGQGANYGCAF

J: TRBJ2-7
D: NA
size: many
V: TRBV9
DNA: TGTGCCAGCAGCTTTCCTCCAGACCTCCAACTAGACGAGCAGTACTTC
CDR3: CASSFPPDLQLDEQYF

J: TRBJ2-7
D: NA
size: many
V: TRBV7-8
DNA: TGTGCCAGCAGCTCGTACCCCTCCTACGAGCAGTACTTC
CDR3: CASSSYPSYEQYF

J: TRBJ2-7
D: TRBD1
size: many
V: TRBV10-3
DNA: TGTGCCATCAGTGTCGAGCAGGGGGCCTACGAGCAGTACTTC
CDR3: CAISVEQGAYEQYF

J: TRBJ1-5
D: NA
size: many
V: TRBV7-9
DNA: TGTGCCAGCAGCTCCTCCCGCACAGACAGGCCGGGAGACCAGCCCCAGCATTTT
CDR3: CASSSSRTDRPGDQPQHF

J: TRBJ2-1
D: NA
size: few
V: TRBV2
DNA: TGTGCCAGCAGCCTAGAGGGCGGATTAGCTGGGAATGAGCAGTTCTTC
CDR3: CASSLEGGLAGNEQFF

J: TRBJ2-7
D: NA
size: NA
V: TRBV13
DNA: TGTGCCAGCAGCTTAGGCCAAAGCGGGCGGGGACCCTACGAGCAGTACTTC
CDR3: CASSLGQSGRGPYEQYF

J: TRBJ2-3
D: TRBD2
size: NA
V: TRBV15
DNA: TGTGCCACCAGCAGAGATTCGGGAGGGGACACAGATACGCAGTATTTT
CDR3: CATSRDSGGDTDTQYF

J: TRBJ2-7
D: TRBD1
size: many
V: TRBV27
DNA: TGTGCCAGCAGTTTAGACAGGGGATACGAGCAGTACTTC
CDR3: CASSLDRGYEQYF

J: TRBJ1-2
D: NA
size: many
V: TRBV7-9
DNA: TGTGCCAGCAGCACCGGGGACACCCGTTTAAACTATGGCTACACCTTC
CDR3: CASSTGDTRLNYGYTF

J: TRBJ2-3
D: TRBD2
size: many
V: TRBV9
DNA: TGTGCCAGCAGTCAAACTAGCGGGAGGGCAGATACGCAGTATTTT
CDR3: CASSQTSGRADTQYF

J: TRBJ1-1
D: NA
size: NA
V: TRBV10-3
DNA: TGTGCCATCAGTGAGTCGACCATCGCTGAAGCTTTCTTT
CDR3: CAISESTIAEAFF

J: TRBJ1-2
D: TRBD1
size: many
V: TRBV7-8
DNA: TGTGCCAGCAGCTTAGTTTATTCGGGACAGGGTGGGACTAACCATGGCTACACCTTC
CDR3: CASSLVYSGQGGTNHGYTF

J: TRBJ2-1
D: NA
size: NA
V: TRBV19
DNA: TGTGCCAGTAGTATCTGGGAGGACAATGAGCAGTTCTTC
CDR3: CASSIWEDNEQFF

J: TRBJ1-1
D: NA
size: NA
V: TRBV7-2
DNA: TGTGCCAGCAGCTTAGAGCTAAGTGAAGCTTTCTTT
CDR3: CASSLELSEAFF

J: TRBJ1-4
D: NA
size: once
V: TRBV7-2
DNA: TGTGCCAGCAGCCCCGACGGTGAAAAACTGTTTTTT
CDR3: CASSPDGEKLFF

J: TRBJ2-3
D: NA
size: NA
V: TRBV20-1
DNA: TGCAGTGCTAGAGACGTCCACCGAAGCACAGATACGCAGTATTTT
CDR3: CSARDVHRSTDTQYF

J: TRBJ2-3
D: NA
size: many
V: TRBV13
DNA: TGTGCCAGCAGCTTAGGCCGGGTTGGCACAGATACGCAGTATTTT
CDR3: CASSLGRVGTDTQYF